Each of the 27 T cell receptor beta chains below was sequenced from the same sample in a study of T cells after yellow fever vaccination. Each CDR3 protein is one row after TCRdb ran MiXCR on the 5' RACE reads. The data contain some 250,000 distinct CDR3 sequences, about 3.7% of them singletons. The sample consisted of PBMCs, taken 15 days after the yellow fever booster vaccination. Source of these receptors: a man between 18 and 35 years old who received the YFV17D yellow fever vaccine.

CDR3 region: CASSLGDRFEQFF. The CDR3 region has the DNA TGTGCCAGCAGCTTAGGAGACCGCTTTGAGCAGTTCTTC. The chain carries TRBV7-2 and TRBJ2-1; D gene uncertain. The CDR3 spans 13 residues. CDR1 is SGHTA and CDR2 is FQGNSA in the germline V gene. The ends were cut back, 1 base at V and 9 bases at J, with 10 bases in the middle.

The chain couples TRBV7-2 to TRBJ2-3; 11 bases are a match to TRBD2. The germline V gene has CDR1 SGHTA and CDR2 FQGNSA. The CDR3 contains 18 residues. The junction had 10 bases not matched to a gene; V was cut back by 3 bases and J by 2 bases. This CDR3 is CASSFRLAGQLSTDTQYF. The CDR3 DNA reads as TGTGCCAGCAGCTTCAGACTAGCGGGGCAACTCTCCACAGATACGCAGTATTTT.

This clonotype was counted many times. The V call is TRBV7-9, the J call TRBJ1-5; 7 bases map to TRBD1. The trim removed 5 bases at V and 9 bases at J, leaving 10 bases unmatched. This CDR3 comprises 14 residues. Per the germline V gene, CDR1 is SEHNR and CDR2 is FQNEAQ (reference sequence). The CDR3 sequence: CASSPGEGARPQHF. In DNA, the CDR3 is TGTGCCAGCAGCCCCGGGGAGGGGGCAAGGCCCCAGCATTTT.

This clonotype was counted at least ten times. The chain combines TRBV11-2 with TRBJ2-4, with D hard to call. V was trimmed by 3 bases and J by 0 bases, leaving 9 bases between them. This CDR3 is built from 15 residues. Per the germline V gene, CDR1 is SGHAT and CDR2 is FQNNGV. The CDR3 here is CASSFGQLAKNIQYF. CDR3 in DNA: TGTGCCAGCAGCTTTGGGCAGCTAGCCAAAAACATTCAGTACTTC. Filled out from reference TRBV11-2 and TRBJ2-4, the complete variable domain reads EAGVAQSPRYKIIEKRQSVAFWCNPISGHATLYWYQQILGQGPKLLIQFQNNGVVDDSQLPKDRFSAERLKGVDSTLKIQPAKLEDSAVYLCASSFGQLAKNIQYFGAGTRLSVL.

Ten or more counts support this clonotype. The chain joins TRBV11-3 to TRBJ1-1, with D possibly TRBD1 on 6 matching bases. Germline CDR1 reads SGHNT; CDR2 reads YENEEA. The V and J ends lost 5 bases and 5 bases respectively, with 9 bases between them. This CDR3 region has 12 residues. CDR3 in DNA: TGTGCCAGCAGCCCGGGGGCTACTGAAGCTTTCTTT. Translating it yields CASSPGATEAFF.

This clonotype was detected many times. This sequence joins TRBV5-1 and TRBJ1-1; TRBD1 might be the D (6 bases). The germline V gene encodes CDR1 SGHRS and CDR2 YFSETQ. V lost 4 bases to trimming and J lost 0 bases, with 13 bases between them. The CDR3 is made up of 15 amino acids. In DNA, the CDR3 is TGCGCCAGCAGCACAGACAGGAATTTGAACACTGAAGCTTTCTTT. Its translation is CASSTDRNLNTEAFF.

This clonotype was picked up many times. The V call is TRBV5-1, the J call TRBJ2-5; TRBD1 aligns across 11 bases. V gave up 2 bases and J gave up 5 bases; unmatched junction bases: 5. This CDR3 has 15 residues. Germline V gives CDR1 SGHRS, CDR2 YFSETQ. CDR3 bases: TGCGCCAGCAGCTTCGGGACAGGGGGTGATGAGACCCAGTACTTC. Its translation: CASSFGTGGDETQYF.

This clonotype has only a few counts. The CDR3 region is CASSPVAYNEQFF. The CDR3 bases are TGTGCCAGTAGCCCTGTGGCCTACAATGAGCAGTTCTTC. The chain combines TRBV19 with TRBJ2-1; D remains unclear. The CDR3 is 13 residues long. Trimming removed 6 bases from V and 2 bases from J, with 8 bases in between. CDR1 and CDR2 (germline): LNHDA, SQIVND (reference sequence).

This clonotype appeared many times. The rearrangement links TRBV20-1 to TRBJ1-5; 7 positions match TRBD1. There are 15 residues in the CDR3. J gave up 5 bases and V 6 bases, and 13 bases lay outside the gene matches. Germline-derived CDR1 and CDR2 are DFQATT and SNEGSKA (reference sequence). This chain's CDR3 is CSAQKAGGGYQPQHF. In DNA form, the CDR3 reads TGCAGTGCCCAGAAGGCAGGGGGAGGCTATCAGCCCCAGCATTTT.

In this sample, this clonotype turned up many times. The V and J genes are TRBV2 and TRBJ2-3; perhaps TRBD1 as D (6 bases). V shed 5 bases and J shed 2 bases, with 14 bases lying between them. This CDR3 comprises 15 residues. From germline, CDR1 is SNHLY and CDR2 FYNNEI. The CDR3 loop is CASSSQGSYTDTQYF. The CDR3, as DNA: TGTGCCAGCAGTTCTCAGGGGAGCTACACAGATACGCAGTATTTT.

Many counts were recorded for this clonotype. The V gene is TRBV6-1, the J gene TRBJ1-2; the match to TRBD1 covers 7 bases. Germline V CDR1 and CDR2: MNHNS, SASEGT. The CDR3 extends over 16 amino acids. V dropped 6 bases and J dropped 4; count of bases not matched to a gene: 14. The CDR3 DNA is TGTGCCAGCAGAGACAGGGTACGGATTCGAGGCTATGGCTACACCTTC. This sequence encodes CASRDRVRIRGYGYTF.

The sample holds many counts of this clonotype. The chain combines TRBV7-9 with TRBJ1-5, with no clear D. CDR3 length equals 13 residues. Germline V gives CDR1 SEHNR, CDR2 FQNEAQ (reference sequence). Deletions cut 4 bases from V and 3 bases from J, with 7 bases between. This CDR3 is CASSSSLNQPQHF. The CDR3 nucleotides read TGTGCCAGCAGCTCCAGCCTCAATCAGCCCCAGCATTTT.

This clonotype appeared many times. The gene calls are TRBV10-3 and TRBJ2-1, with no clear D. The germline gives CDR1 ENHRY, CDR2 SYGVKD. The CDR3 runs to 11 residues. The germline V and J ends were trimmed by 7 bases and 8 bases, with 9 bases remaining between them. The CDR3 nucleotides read TGTGCCATCACTACGAAAGATGAGCAGTTCTTC. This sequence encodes CAITTKDEQFF.

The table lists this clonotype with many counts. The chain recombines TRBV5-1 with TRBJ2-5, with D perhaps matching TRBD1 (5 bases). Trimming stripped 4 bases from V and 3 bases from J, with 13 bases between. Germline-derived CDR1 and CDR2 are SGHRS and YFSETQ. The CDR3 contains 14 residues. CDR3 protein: CASSLPGAEETQYF. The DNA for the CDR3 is TGCGCCAGCAGCCTGCCTGGGGCGGAAGAGACCCAGTACTTC.

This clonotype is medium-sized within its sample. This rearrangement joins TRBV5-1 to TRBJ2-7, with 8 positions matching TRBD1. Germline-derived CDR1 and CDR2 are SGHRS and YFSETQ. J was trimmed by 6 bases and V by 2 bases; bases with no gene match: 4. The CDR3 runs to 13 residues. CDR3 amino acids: CASSFGQGSEQYF. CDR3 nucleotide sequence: TGCGCCAGCAGCTTTGGACAGGGCAGCGAGCAGTACTTC.

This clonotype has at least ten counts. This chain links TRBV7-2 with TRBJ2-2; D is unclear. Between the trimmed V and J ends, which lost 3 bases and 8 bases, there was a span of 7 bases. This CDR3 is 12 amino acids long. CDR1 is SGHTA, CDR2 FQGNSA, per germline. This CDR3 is CASSLPSGELFF. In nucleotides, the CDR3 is TGTGCCAGCAGCTTGCCCTCGGGGGAGCTGTTTTTT. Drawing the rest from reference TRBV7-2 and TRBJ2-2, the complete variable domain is GAGVSQSPSNKVTEKGKDVELRCDPISGHTALYWYRQSLGQGLEFLIYFQGNSAPDKSGLPSDRFSAERTGGSVSTLTIQRTQQEDSAVYLCASSLPSGELFFGEGSRLTVL.

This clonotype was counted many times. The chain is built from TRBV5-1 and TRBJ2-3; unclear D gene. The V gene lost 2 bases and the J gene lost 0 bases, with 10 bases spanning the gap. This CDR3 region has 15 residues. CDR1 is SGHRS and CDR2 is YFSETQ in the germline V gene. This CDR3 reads CASSFLGPSTDTQYF. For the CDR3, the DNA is TGCGCCAGCAGCTTCTTAGGGCCCAGCACAGATACGCAGTATTTT.

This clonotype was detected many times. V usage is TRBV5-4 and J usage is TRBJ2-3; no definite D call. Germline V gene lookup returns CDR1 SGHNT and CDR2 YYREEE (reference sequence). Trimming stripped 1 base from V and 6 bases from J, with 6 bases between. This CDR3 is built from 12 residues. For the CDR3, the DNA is TGTGCCAGCAGCTTGCAAGGGGATACGCAGTATTTT. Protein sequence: CASSLQGDTQYF.

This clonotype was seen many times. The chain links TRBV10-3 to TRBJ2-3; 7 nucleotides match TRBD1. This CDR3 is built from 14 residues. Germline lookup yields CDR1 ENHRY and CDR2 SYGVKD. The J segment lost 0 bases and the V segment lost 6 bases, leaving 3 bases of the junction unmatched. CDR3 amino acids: CAIRGTESTDTQYF. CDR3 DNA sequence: TGTGCCATCAGGGGGACAGAAAGCACAGATACGCAGTATTTT.

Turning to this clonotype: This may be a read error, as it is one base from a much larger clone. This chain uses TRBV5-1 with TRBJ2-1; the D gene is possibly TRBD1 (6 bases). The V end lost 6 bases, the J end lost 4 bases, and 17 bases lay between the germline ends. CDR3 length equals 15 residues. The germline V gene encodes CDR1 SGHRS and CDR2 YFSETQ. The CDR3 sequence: CASMLTGMSYNEQFF. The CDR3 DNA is TGCGCCAGCATGTTAACAGGGATGTCTTACAATGAGCAGTTCTTC.

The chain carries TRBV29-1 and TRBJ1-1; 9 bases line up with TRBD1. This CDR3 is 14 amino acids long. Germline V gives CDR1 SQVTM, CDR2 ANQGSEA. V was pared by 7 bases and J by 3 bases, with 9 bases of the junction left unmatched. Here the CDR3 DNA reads TGCAGCGCTCATACAGGGGGCGTTCACACTGAAGCTTTCTTT. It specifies CSAHTGGVHTEAFF. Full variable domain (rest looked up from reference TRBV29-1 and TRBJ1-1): SAVISQKPSRDICQRGTSLTIQCQVDSQVTMMFWYRQQPGQSLTLIATANQGSEATYESGFVIDKFPISRPNLTFSTLTVSNMSPEDSSIYLCSAHTGGVHTEAFFGQGTRLTVV.

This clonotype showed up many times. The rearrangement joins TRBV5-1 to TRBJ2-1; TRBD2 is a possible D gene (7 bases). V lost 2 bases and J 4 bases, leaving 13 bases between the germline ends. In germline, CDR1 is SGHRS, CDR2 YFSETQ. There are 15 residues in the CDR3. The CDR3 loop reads CASSFSGGRYNEQFF. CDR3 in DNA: TGCGCCAGCAGCTTTTCGGGGGGCAGATACAATGAGCAGTTCTTC. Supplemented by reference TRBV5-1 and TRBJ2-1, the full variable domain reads KAGVTQTPRYLIKTRGQQVTLSCSPISGHRSVSWYQQTPGQGLQFLFEYFSETQRNKGNFPGRFSGRQFSNSRSEMNVSTLELGDSALYLCASSFSGGRYNEQFFGPGTRLTVL.

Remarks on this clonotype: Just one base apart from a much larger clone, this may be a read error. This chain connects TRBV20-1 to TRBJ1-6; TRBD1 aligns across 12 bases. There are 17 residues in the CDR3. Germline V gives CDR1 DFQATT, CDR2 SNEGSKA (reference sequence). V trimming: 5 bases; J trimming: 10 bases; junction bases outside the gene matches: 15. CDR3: CSAWGQGAQVAKSPLHF. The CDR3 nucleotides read TGCAGTGCTTGGGGACAGGGGGCGCAGGTTGCCAAGTCACCCCTCCACTTT.

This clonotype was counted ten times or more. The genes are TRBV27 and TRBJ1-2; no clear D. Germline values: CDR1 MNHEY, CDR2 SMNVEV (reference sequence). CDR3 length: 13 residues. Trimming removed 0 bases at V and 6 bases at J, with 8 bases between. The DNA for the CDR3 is TGTGCCAGCAGTTTATCGGCGGGGAATGGCTACACCTTC. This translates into CASSLSAGNGYTF.

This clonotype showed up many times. The CDR3 DNA is TGTGCCAGCAAACCGGGGGGGCCTTACAATGAGCAGTTCTTC. It translates to CASKPGGPYNEQFF. The rearrangement joins TRBV7-2 to TRBJ2-1; TRBD2 matches 8 bases. The CDR3 contains 14 residues. The germline CDR1 and CDR2 sequences are SGHTA and FQGNSA. V lost 7 bases, J lost 4 bases, and 6 bases stayed unmatched.

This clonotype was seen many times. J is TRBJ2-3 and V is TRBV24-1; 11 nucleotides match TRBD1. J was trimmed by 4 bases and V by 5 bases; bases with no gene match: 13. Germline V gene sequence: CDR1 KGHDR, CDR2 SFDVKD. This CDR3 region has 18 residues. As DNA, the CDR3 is TGTGCCACCAGTGTCGCAGACGGACAGGGGGCTGAGTCAGATACGCAGTATTTT. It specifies CATSVADGQGAESDTQYF.

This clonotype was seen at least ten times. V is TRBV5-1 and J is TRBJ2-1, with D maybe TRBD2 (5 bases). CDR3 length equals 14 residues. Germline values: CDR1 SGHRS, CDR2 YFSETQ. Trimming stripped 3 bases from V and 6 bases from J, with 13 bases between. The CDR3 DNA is TGCGCCAGCAGCTCCCCAGGACTGTTCAATGAGCAGTTCTTC. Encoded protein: CASSSPGLFNEQFF.